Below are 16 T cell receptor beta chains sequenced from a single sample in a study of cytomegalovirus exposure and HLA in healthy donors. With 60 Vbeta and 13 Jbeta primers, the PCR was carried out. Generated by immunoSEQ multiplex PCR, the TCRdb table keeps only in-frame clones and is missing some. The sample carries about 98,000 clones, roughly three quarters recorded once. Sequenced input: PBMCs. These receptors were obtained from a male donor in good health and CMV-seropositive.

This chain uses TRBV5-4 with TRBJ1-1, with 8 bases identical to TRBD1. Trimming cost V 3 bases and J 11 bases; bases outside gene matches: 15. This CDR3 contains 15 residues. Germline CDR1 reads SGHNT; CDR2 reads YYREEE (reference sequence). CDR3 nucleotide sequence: TGTGCCAGCAGCTCACAGAGGGGGGACAGGCTCGTGGCTTTCTTT. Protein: CASSSQRGDRLVAFF.

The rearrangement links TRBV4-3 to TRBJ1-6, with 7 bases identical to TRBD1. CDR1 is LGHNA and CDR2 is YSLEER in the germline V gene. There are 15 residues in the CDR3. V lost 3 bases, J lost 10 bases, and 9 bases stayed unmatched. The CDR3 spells CASSHRYRGLSPLHF. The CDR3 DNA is TGCGCCAGCAGCCATCGGTACAGGGGATTATCACCCCTCCACTTT.

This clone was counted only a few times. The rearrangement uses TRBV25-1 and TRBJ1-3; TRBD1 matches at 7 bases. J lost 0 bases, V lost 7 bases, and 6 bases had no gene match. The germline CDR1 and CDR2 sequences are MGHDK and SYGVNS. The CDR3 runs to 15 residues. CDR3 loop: CASTPGQHSGNTIYF. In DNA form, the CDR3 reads TGTGCCAGCACCCCGGGACAGCACTCTGGAAACACCATATATTTT.

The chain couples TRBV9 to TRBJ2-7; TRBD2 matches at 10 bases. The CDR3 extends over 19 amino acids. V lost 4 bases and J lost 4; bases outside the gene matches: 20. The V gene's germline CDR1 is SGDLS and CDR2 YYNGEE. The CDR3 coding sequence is TGTGCCAGCAGCCGGTGGGGGGATTCTAGCGGGAGCCCCGTATACGAGCAGTACTTC. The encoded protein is CASSRWGDSSGSPVYEQYF.

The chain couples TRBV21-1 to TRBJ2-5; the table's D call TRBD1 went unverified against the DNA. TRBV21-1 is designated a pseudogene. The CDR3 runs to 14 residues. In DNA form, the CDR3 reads TGTGCCAGCAGCTTTACAGGGGGCGGTGAGACCCAGTACTTC. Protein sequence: CASSFTGGGETQYF.

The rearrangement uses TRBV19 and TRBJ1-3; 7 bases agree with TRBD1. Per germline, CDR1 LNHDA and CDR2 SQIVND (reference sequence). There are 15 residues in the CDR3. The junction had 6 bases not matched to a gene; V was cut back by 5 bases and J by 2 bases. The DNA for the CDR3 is TGTGCCAGTAGTGATACAGGGGAAACTGGAAACACCATATATTTT. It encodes CASSDTGETGNTIYF.

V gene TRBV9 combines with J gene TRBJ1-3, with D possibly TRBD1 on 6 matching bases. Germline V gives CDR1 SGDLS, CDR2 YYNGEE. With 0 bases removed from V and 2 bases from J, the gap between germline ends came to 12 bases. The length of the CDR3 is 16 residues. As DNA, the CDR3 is TGTGCCAGCAGCGTAGAGGGGGATCCCCCTGGAAACACCATATATTTT. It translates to CASSVEGDPPGNTIYF.

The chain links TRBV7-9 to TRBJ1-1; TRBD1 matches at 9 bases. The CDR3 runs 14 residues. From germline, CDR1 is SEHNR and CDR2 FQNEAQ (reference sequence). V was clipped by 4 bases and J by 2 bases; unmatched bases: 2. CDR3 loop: CASSWTGANTEAFF. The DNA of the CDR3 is TGTGCCAGCAGCTGGACAGGGGCAAACACTGAAGCTTTCTTT.

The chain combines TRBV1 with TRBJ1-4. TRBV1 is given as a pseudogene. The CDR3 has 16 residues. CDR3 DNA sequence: TGCACCAGCAGGCTCAACCCCGGGGGGCCGGTGGGAAAACTGTTTTTT. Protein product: CTSRLNPGGPVGKLFF.

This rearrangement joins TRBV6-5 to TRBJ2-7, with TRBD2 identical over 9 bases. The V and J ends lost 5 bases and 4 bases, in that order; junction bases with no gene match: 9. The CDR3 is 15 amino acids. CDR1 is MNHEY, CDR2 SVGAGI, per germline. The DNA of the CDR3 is TGTGCCAGCAGTCAGGCCGGGACTAGCTGGTACGAGCAGTACTTC. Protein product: CASSQAGTSWYEQYF.

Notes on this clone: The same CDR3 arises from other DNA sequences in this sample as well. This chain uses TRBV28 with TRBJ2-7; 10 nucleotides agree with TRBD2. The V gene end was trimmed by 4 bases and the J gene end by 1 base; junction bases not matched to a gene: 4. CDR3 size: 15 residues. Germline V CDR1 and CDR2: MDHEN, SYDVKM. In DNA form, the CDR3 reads TGTGCCAGCAGTTCGCTAGCGGGAGTTTCCTACGAGCAGTACTTC. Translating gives CASSSLAGVSYEQYF.

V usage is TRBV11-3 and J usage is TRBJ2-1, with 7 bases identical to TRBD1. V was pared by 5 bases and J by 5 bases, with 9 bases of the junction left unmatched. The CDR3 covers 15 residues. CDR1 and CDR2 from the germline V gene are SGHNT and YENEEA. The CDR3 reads CASSLGEGADNEQFF. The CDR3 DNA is TGTGCCAGCAGCCTTGGAGAGGGGGCGGACAATGAGCAGTTCTTC.

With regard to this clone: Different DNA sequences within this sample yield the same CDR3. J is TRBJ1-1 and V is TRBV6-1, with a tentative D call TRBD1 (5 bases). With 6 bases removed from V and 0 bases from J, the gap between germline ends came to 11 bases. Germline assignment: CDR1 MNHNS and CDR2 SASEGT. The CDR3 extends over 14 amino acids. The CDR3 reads CASSVQVLNTEAFF. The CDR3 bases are TGTGCCAGCAGCGTACAGGTCCTGAACACTGAAGCTTTCTTT.

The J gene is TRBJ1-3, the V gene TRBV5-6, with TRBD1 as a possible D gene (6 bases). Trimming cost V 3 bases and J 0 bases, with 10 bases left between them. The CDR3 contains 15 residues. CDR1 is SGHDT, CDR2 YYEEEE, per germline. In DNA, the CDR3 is TGTGCCAGCAGCTCCTCCAGGGGCTCTGGAAACACCATATATTTT. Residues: CASSSSRGSGNTIYF.

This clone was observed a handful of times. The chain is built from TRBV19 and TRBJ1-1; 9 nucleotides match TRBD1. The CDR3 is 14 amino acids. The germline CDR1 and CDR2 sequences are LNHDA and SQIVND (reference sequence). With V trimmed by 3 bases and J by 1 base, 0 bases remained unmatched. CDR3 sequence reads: CASSMDRGNTEAFF. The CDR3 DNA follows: TGTGCCAGTAGTATGGACAGGGGGAACACTGAAGCTTTCTTT.

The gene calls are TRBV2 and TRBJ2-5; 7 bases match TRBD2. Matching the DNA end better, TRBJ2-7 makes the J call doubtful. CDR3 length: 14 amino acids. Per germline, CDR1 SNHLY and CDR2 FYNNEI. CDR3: CASLRDSGSYEQYF. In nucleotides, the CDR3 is TGTGCCAGCCTCCGGGATAGCGGGTCCTACGAGCAGTACTTC.